The rows below give T cell receptor beta chains drawn from one sample of a study of T cells after yellow fever vaccination. TCRdb called the 5' RACE reads again in MiXCR, with one record for every CDR3 protein. The sample consists of 610,000 or so distinct CDR3 sequences, roughly an eighth of them appearing once. The specimen comprised PBMCs, sampled on the day of the yellow fever booster vaccination. The receptors derive from a man aged 25 to 45 who received the YFV17D yellow fever vaccine. The CDR3 runs from the conserved cysteine through the conserved F or W. Clone size is not always given. Where it is, it says once, few, many or a class for expanded clones.

clone_size v_call cdr3_aa
few TRBV12-3/TRBV12-4 CASSNRRRSYNEQFF
many TRBV12-3/TRBV12-4 CASSLVPNTEAFF
few TRBV5-8 CASSDTGTIQPQHF
many TRBV30 CAWSGQLNTEAFF
NA TRBV12-3/TRBV12-4 CASADPPGETQYF
NA TRBV2 CASEDGTNYGYTF
NA TRBV20-1 CSARDGDRGTDTQYF
NA TRBV9 CASSVAAASGRNEQFF
NA TRBV18 CASSPTFKGANEQFF
few TRBV30 CAWITAGAYNEQFF
few TRBV9 CATGDNPNTGELFF
NA TRBV6-2/TRBV6-3 CASRTAGTTGLHEQFF
few TRBV15 CATSREGRGTDTQYF
few TRBV20-1 CSARDWREVKDTQYF
few TRBV7-9 CASSLTDSGWGYTF
many TRBV5-1 CASSLGQGGETQYF
many TRBV5-6 CASSYSGNSGELFF
NA TRBV12-3/TRBV12-4 CASTVDQNHEQFF
NA TRBV7-8 CASSFIYVLSSYEQYF
few TRBV4-3 CASSQAPGGHYEQYF
few TRBV2 CARELSYNEQFF
few TRBV29-1 CSGEGSGLMNTEAFF
few TRBV5-1 CASSSQQDQAFF
NA TRBV20-1 CCASTVNQGAGNTIYF
NA TRBV18 CASSPSASGEQYF
few TRBV12-3/TRBV12-4 CASSPTSGRGYSF
few TRBV20-1 CSARRLGTENTEAFF
many TRBV28 CASSSNQLAGVTDTQYF
few TRBV6-1 CASTSGGQVNSPLHF
NA TRBV4-2 CASSQPGQGKTEAFF
few TRBV5-1 CASSLDGRGDSEAFF
few TRBV6-5 CASSSSSMGNNEQFF
few TRBV19 CASGPNQGKTQYF
few TRBV7-2 CASSLERLGVEKLFF
many TRBV6-2/TRBV6-3 CASRRAGRNEQFF
NA TRBV28 CASRPGGRIIGANVLTF
few TRBV28 CASRTARQSTDTQYF
NA TRBV20-1 CSARVVTGASYNEQFF
few TRBV18 CASSPEKTQYF
NA TRBV5-1 CASSPQLGSNSPLHF
many TRBV6-5 CASSYSRMVGERNTGELFF
few TRBV29-1 CSVGEDGPYEQYF
few TRBV7-9 CASSYASNTGELFF
many TRBV7-2 CASSPGLATDTQYF
NA TRBV20-1 CSAGSGRSYNEQFF